The rows below give T cell receptor beta chains drawn from one sample of a study of blood T cell repertoires in COVID-19. This table comes from immunoSEQ multiplex PCR, and its TCRdb copy is limited to in-frame clones, with some not included. This table has approximately 450,000 clones, 80% to 90% appearing once. The sequencing sample was made of PBMCs or T cells enriched from blood (not recorded which). The origin of the receptors is a young man who had recovered from COVID-19. Each CDR3 is given with its conserved first and last residue. The order of the fields is V gene, D gene, clone size, J gene, CDR3 DNA, CDR3 protein. The D gene is left open where the match is weak. Where a row states a size, it is once, few, many or the class of an expanded clone; other rows omit it.

>TRBV27|TRBD2|.|TRBJ2-3
TGTGCCAGCTCGCCGAGGGCGGGAGAGGCCCCCAGCCGACCGTATACGCAGTATTTT
CASSPRAGEAPSRPYTQYF
>TRBV6-5|.|.|TRBJ2-4
TGTGCCACGGAGGCCCTGAACATTCAGTACTTC
CATEALNIQYF
>TRBV5-1|TRBD2|.|TRBJ2-3
TGCGCCAGCAGAGAAGGTAGCGGGAGTACAGATACGCAGTATTTT
CASREGSGSTDTQYF
>TRBV6-5|TRBD2|.|TRBJ2-7
TGTGCCAGCAGCCCCTTACTAGCGCCGATCGGCGAGCAGTACTTC
CASSPLLAPIGEQYF
>TRBV6-1|.|.|TRBJ1-1
TGTGCCAGCAGTGAAGACGAGTCCTTGAACACTGAAGCTTTCTTT
CASSEDESLNTEAFF
>TRBV7-8|TRBD1|.|TRBJ1-6
TGTGCCAGCAGCACTGGACAGGGATTTTTTTCACCCCTCCACTTT
CASSTGQGFFSPLHF
>TRBV28|.|.|TRBJ1-1
TGTGCCAGCAGTTTATTGTCAGGTGGCGGGACTGAAGCTTTCTTT
CASSLLSGGGTEAFF
>TRBV10-3|TRBD2|once|TRBJ2-5
TGTGCCATCAGTGAGTTATGGCTAGCGGGAGGAGAGACCCAGTACTTC
CAISELWLAGGETQYF
>TRBV3-1/TRBV3-2|TRBD1|.|TRBJ2-2
TGTGCCAGCAGCCCACAGGGGGCGAACACCGGGGAGCTGTTTTTT
CASSPQGANTGELFF
>TRBV7-9|TRBD2|.|TRBJ2-1
TGTGCCAGCACCCCGGGGGGGCAGTTTAGGGCCAATGAGCAGTTCTTC
CASTPGGQFRANEQFF
>TRBV28|TRBD1|.|TRBJ2-7
TGTGCCAGCAGCAGGGGGACCTACGAGCAGTACTTC
CASSRGTYEQYF
>TRBV19|TRBD1|.|TRBJ1-1
TGTGCCAGTAGAGGGGAGACAGGGAAGAACACTGAAGCTTTCTTT
CASRGETGKNTEAFF
>TRBV19|.|.|TRBJ2-2
TGTGCCAGTAGTCGAGCGACGAACACCGGGGAGCTGTTTTTT
CASSRATNTGELFF
>TRBV19|TRBD1|.|TRBJ1-1
TGTGCCAGTACGGACAGGGGGAGAGGGAACACTGAAGCTTTCTTT
CASTDRGRGNTEAFF
>TRBV6-5|.|.|TRBJ1-5
TGTGCCAGCAGTTACTCCGGTTATCAGCCCCAGCATTTT
CASSYSGYQPQHF
>TRBV3-1/TRBV3-2|.|.|TRBJ2-1
TGTGCCAGCAGCCCCTATTTTGGGAGTATTTCGAATGAGCAGTTCTTC
CASSPYFGSISNEQFF
>TRBV14|TRBD1|.|TRBJ1-2
TGTGCCAGCAGCCTGACAGGGAACTATGGCTACACCTTC
CASSLTGNYGYTF
>TRBV7-2|.|.|TRBJ2-3
TGTGCCAGCAGCGCCCAACGGAGCACAGATACGCAGTATTTT
CASSAQRSTDTQYF
>TRBV18|.|.|TRBJ1-5
TGTGCCAGCTCACCAAACAGTAAAAACAATCAGCCCCAGCATTTT
CASSPNSKNNQPQHF
>TRBV27|.|.|TRBJ1-5
TGTGCCAGCAGTTGGTCAGGGCCTTCCAATCAGCCCCAGCATTTT
CASSWSGPSNQPQHF
>TRBV12-5|TRBD1|.|TRBJ1-2
TGTGCTAGTGGTACCGGGACAGGGTATGGCTACACCTTC
CASGTGTGYGYTF
>TRBV28|TRBD1|.|TRBJ1-2
TGTGCCAGCAGTTTTAGGACAGGGGGCTACACCTTC
CASSFRTGGYTF
>TRBV27|.|.|TRBJ1-5
TGTGCCAGCAGCCCCGCAGGGAGCAATCAGCCCCAGCATTTT
CASSPAGSNQPQHF
>TRBV5-4|.|.|TRBJ1-3
TGTGCCAGCAGCCCGGGGGACGGGGGTTCTGGAAACACCATATATTTT
CASSPGDGGSGNTIYF
>TRBV7-3|.|.|TRBJ2-1
TGTGCCAGCAGCTCAACGACAGCCGTGGATGAGCAGTTCTTC
CASSSTTAVDEQFF
>TRBV28|.|.|TRBJ2-1
TGTGCCAGCAGTTTCGGCGATCCTAGCTACAATGAGCAGTTCTTC
CASSFGDPSYNEQFF
>TRBV3-1/TRBV3-2|TRBD2|.|TRBJ2-3
TGTGCCAGCAGCCAAGCGGCGGGAGGGGCAGATACGCAGTATTTT
CASSQAAGGADTQYF
>TRBV19|.|.|TRBJ1-5
TGTGCCAGTAGTATCGCAGGGATTACTCAGCCCCAGCATTTT
CASSIAGITQPQHF
>TRBV27|TRBD1|.|TRBJ1-2
TGTGCCAGCAGCTATGGACAGGGTAACTATGGCTACACCTTC
CASSYGQGNYGYTF
>TRBV2|.|.|TRBJ1-1
TGTGCCAGCAGTTCAACAGGGTTTGCTGAAGCTTTCTTT
CASSSTGFAEAFF
>TRBV7-2|TRBD2|.|TRBJ2-2
TGTGCCAGCAGCCGGACTAGCAGCTACACCGGGGAGCTGTTTTTT
CASSRTSSYTGELFF
>TRBV5-1|.|.|TRBJ1-2
TGCGCCAGCAGCTTGGAGGGGCGCAGCTATGGCTACACCTTC
CASSLEGRSYGYTF
>TRBV6-4|.|.|TRBJ1-6
TGTGCCAGCAAGGACAGTTATTATAATTCACCCCTCCACTTT
CASKDSYYNSPLHF
>TRBV28|.|.|TRBJ1-3
TGTGCCAGCGCCCAACTTACCTCTGGAAACACCATATATTTT
CASAQLTSGNTIYF
>TRBV7-2|.|.|TRBJ2-3
TGTGCCAGCAGCTTAGTCTTTTTAGCGCAAAATACGCAGTATTTT
CASSLVFLAQNTQYF
>TRBV27|TRBD1|.|TRBJ2-7
TGTGCCAGCAGTTTATCCGAGACAGGGGGTTCCTACGAGCAGTACTTC
CASSLSETGGSYEQYF
>TRBV5-1|TRBD2|.|TRBJ2-1
TGCGCCAGCAGCTCCGGGACTAGCGGGAGGGCCGGCTACAATGAGCAGTTCTTC
CASSSGTSGRAGYNEQFF
>TRBV9|.|.|TRBJ1-4
TGTGCCAGCAGCCCAGGGCAGGAGGGCGGTGAAAAACTGTTTTTT
CASSPGQEGGEKLFF
>TRBV7-9|TRBD1|.|TRBJ2-1
TGTGCCAGCAGTGTTCAGGGGGCGGCCTACAATGAGCAGTTCTTC
CASSVQGAAYNEQFF
>TRBV10-3|TRBD2|.|TRBJ2-7
TGTGCCACAAGGGAGGGGCAAGAGCGGCGCGGATACTTC
CATREGQERRGYF
>TRBV2|TRBD1|.|TRBJ2-7
TGTGCCAGCAGTGAAAAGACAGGGACCTACGAGCAGTACTTC
CASSEKTGTYEQYF